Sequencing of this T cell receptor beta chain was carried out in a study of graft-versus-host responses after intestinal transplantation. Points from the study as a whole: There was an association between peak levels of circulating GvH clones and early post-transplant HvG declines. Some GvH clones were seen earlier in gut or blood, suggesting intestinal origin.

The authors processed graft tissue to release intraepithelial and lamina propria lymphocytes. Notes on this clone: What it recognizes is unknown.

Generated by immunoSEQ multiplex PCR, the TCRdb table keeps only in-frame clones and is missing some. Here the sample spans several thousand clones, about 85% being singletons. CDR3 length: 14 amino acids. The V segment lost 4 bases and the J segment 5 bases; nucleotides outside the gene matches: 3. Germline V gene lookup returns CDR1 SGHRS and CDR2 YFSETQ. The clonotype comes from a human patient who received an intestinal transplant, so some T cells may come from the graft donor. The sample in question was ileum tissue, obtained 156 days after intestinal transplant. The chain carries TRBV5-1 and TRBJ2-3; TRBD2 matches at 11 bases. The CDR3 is CASSLGTSGDTQYF. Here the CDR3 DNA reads TGCGCCAGCAGCCTCGGGACTAGCGGAGATACGCAGTATTTT.